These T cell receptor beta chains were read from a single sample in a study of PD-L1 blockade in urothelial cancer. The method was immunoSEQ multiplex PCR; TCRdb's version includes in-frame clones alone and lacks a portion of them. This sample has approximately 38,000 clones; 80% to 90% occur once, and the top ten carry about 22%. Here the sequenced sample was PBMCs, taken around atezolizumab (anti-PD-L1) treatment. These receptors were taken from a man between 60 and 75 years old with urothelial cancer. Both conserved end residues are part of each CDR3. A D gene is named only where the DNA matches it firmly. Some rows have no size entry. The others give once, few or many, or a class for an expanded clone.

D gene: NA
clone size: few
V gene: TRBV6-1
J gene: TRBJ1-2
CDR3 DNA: TGTGCCAGCAGTGGACAGAACTATGGCTACACCTTC
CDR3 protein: CASSGQNYGYTF

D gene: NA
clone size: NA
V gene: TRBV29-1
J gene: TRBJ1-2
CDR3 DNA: TGCAGCGTTGAAGACGGCCAGGGGATGAGGAACTATGGCTACACCTTC
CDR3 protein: CSVEDGQGMRNYGYTF

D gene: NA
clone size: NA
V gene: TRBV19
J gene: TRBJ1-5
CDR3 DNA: TGTGCCAGTAGTATCGCTACAGCTAATAGCAATCAGCCCCAGCATTTT
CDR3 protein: CASSIATANSNQPQHF

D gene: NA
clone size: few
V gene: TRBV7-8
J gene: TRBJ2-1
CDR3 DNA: TGTGCCAGCAGCTTAGGGGTGGGACTCTTCCTTAATGAGCAGTTCTTC
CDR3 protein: CASSLGVGLFLNEQFF

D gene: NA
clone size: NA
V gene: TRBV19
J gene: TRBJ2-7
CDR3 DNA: TGTGCCAGTCGGAAATACAGGGATGGCGAGCAGTACTTC
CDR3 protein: CASRKYRDGEQYF

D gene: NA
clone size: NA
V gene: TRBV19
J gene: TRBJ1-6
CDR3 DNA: TGTGCCAGTAGTCTTCGACAGGCGGGTTCACCCCTCCACTTT
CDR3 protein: CASSLRQAGSPLHF

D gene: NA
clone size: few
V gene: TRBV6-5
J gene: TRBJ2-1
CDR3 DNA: TGTGCCAGCAGTTACTCGAGCTTCGACAGTTACAATGAGCAGTTCTTC
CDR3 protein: CASSYSSFDSYNEQFF

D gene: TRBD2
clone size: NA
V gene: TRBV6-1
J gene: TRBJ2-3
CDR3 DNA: TGTGCCAGCAGTGATGGTGTGTTAGCGGGAGGGAGAAGGAGTACGCAGTATTTT
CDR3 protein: CASSDGVLAGGRRSTQYF

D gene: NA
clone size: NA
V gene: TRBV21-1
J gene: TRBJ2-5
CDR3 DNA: TGTGCCAGCAGCAAAGTAGCGGGACCCCCGGGCTCCAAGACCCAGTACTTC
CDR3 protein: CASSKVAGPPGSKTQYF

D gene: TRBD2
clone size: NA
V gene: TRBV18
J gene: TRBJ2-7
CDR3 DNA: TGTGCCAGCTCCCTTACTAGCGGGGGCTCCTACGAGCAGTACTTC
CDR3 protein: CASSLTSGGSYEQYF

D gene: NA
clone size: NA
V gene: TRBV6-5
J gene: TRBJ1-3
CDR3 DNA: TGTGCCAGCAGTTACACCAGTAGGGGCGTTGGAAACACCATATATTTT
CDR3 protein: CASSYTSRGVGNTIYF

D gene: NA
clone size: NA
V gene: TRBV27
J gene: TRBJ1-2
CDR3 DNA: TGTGCCAGCAGTTTATCGTCCGGGTCTGTGAGTGGCTACACCTTC
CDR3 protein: CASSLSSGSVSGYTF

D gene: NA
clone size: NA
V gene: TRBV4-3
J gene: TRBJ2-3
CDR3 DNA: TGCGCCAGCAGCCAAGATGGGGCAGGGTTTGGAGATACGCAGTATTTT
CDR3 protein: CASSQDGAGFGDTQYF

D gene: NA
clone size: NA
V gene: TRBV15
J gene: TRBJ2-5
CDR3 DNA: TGTGCCACCAGCAGAGGTCGGCTAGAAGAGACCCAGTACTTC
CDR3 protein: CATSRGRLEETQYF

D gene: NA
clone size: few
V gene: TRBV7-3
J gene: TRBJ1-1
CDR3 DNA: TGTGCCAGCAGCCAGCTGCAGGGTTTGGGCACTGAAGCTTTCTTT
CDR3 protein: CASSQLQGLGTEAFF

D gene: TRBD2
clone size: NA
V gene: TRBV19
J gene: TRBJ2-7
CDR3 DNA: TGTGCCAGTAGTACAGCGGGAGGGCCTGGAGCTTACGAGCAGTACTTC
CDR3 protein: CASSTAGGPGAYEQYF

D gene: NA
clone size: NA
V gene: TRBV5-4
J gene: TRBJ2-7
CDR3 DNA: TGTGCCAGCAGCTCTGGGGATGGCAGGGGAATCGCCTACGAGCAGTACTTC
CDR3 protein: CASSSGDGRGIAYEQYF

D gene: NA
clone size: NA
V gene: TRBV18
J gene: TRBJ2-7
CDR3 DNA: TGTGCCAGCCTTCCCGACACTCTATCCTACGAGCAGTACTTC
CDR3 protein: CASLPDTLSYEQYF

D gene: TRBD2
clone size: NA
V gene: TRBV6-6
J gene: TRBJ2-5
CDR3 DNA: TGTGCCAGCAGTCAGGGGACTAGCGGGAGGTGGGAGACCCAGTACTTC
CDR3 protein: CASSQGTSGRWETQYF

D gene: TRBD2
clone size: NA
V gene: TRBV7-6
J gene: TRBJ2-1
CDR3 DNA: TGTGCCAGCAGCTTAGGGGGACTAGCGCACCGGGATGAGCAGTTCTTC
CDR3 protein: CASSLGGLAHRDEQFF

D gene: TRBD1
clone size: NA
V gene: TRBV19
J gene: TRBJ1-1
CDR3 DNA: TGTGCCAGTGGACAGGGAGGACGCACTGAAGCTTTCTTT
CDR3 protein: CASGQGGRTEAFF

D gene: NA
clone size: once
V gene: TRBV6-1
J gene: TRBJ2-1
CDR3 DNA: TGTGCCAGCAGTACCGCAGGGGTTGGGTTGGATGAGCAGTTCTTC
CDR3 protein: CASSTAGVGLDEQFF

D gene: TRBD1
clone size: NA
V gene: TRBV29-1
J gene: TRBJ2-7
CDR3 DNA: TGCAGCGTCGAAGGGTTGGTCAGGGGGTTTTCCTACGAGCAGTACTTC
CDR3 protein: CSVEGLVRGFSYEQYF

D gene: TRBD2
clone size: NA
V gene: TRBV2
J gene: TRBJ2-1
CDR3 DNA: TGTGCCAGCAGTGTAGGCGGGAGGGACTACAATGAGCAGTTCTTC
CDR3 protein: CASSVGGRDYNEQFF

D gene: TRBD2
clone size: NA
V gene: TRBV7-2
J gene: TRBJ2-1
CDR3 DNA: TGTGCCAGCAGCGACGGAAGGGGACTAGCGGGGCACAATGAGCAGTTCTTC
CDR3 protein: CASSDGRGLAGHNEQFF

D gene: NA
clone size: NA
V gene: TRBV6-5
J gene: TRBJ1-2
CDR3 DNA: TGTGCCAGCAGGACGCCAGGGGCCCGTGGCTACACCTTC
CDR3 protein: CASRTPGARGYTF

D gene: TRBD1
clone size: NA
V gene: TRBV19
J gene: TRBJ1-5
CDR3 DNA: TGTGCCAGTAGTAGCCCACCTACAGGGGACAATCAGCCCCAGCATTTT
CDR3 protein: CASSSPPTGDNQPQHF

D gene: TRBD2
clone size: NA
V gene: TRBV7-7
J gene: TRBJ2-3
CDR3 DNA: TGTGCTAGCAGCTTAGGTGGTAGCCGGGAGGCAGATACGCAGTATTTT
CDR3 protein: CASSLGGSREADTQYF

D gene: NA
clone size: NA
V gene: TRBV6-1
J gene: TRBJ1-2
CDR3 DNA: TGTGCCAGCAGTGGCCAGGCCTCATATGGCTACACCTTC
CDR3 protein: CASSGQASYGYTF

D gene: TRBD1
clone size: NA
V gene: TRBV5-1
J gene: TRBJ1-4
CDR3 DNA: TGCGCCAGCAGCCCCCAGGGGGCAAATGAAAAACTGTTTTTT
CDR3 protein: CASSPQGANEKLFF

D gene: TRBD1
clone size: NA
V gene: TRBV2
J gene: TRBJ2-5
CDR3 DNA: TGTGCCGGGGACAGGGACCAAGAGACCCAGTACTTC
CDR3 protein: CAGDRDQETQYF

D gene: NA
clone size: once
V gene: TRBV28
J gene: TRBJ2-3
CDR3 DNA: TGTGCCAGCAGCCCTCGTTCCTATACGCAGTATTTT
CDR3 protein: CASSPRSYTQYF

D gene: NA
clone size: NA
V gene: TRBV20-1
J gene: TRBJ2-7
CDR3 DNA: TGCAGTGCAAGAGACAGTTACGAGCAGTACTTC
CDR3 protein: CSARDSYEQYF

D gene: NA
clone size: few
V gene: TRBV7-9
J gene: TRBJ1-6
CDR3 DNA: TGTGCCAGCATATCGGCAGGGCATAATTCACCCCTCCACTTT
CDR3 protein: CASISAGHNSPLHF

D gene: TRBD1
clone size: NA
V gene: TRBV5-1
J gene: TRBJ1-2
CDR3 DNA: TGCGCCAGCAGCTCGGGACAGGGAGAAGTCTATGGCTACACCTTC
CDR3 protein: CASSSGQGEVYGYTF

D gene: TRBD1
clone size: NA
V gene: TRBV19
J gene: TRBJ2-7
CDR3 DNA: TGTGCCAGTAGCCGGACAGGGATCCCAGAAGAGCAGTACTTC
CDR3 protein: CASSRTGIPEEQYF

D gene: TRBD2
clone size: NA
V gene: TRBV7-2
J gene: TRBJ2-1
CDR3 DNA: TGTGCCAGCAGCTTAGTTCCGACTAGCGTCGGGAATGAGCAGTTCTTC
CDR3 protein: CASSLVPTSVGNEQFF

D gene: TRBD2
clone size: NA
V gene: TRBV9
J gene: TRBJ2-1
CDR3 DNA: TGTGCCAGCAGCGTAGCTAGCGGGGGGGTTTCAGAGCAGTTCTTC
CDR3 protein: CASSVASGGVSEQFF

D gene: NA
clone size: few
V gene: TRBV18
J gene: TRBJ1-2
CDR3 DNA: TGTGCCAGCACCGGGGATGGGGATGGCTACACCTTC
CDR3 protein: CASTGDGDGYTF

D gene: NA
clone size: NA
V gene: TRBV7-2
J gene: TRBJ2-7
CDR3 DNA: TGTGCCAGCAGCTTCCCAGGGAGGGAGCAGTACTTC
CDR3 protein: CASSFPGREQYF

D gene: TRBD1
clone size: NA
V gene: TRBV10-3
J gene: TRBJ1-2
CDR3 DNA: TGTGCCATCATGTCGGCAGGGGGAACTGGGGACTATGGCTACACCTTC
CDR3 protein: CAIMSAGGTGDYGYTF

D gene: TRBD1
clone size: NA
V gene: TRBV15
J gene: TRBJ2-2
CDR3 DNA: TGTGCCACCAGGCGGACAGGGGGCTCGGACGGGGAGCTGTTTTTT
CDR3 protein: CATRRTGGSDGELFF

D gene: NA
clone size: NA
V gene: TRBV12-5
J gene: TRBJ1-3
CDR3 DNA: TGTGCTAGTGGTTTGACGACCGGGGGCTCTGGAAACACCATATATTTT
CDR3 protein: CASGLTTGGSGNTIYF

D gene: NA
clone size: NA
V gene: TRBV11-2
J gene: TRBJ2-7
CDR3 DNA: TGTGCCAGCAGCTTATTCGGGACACCCATCCAGGACGAGCAGTACTTC
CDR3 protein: CASSLFGTPIQDEQYF

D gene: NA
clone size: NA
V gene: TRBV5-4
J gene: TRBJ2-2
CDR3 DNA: TGTGCCAGCAGCTTGGGGCCAGACAGGACCACCGGGGAGCTGTTTTTT
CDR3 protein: CASSLGPDRTTGELFF